This TCR beta chain originates from a study of T cell repertoires in cytomegalovirus infection. Looking at the study overall: Public TCR beta signatures were indicative of both CMV infection and a matching HLA type. Broader study findings: Pooled public TCR beta family frequency picked out CMV carriers with the relevant HLA.

The CDR3 is made up of 17 amino acids. Germline CDR1 and CDR2: MNHNS and SASEGT. V gave up 2 bases and J gave up 0 bases, with 14 bases separating them. TCRdb reanalysed the reads using MiXCR and keeps one entry per CDR3 protein. Among under 350,000 distinct CDR3 sequences listed, roughly a tenth were seen once. This clonotype was seen repeatedly, ten times or more. The antigen is undetermined. The specimen was PBMCs. This TCR came from a human donor in good health (CMV status not recorded). Some clones in this sample may be carry-over from other donors' samples. This chain connects TRBV6-1 to TRBJ2-1; the D gene is possibly TRBD2 (6 bases). The CDR3 sequence is CASSERGRGSSYNEQFF. The CDR3, as DNA: TGTGCCAGCAGTGAACGCGGACGGGGGAGCTCCTACAATGAGCAGTTCTTC.